Sequencing of this T cell receptor beta chain was carried out in a study of blood T cell repertoires in COVID-19. Per the original methods: Amplification with reference gene primers provided the estimates of nucleated cell counts. The assay was immunoSEQ multiplex PCR, and TCRdb's table has in-frame clones only and misses some. The DNA was the basis for D and trimming; V, J and clone size are from that table. The sample contains 150,000 to 200,000 clones, around 80% of which appear only once. CDR1 and CDR2 (germline): MRHNA, SNTAGT. Trimming stripped 1 base from V and 0 bases from J, with 10 bases between. The CDR3 contains 17 residues. In its sample, this clone was seen once.

Sequencing was performed on peripheral blood. This TCR was recovered from a woman aged 70-85 years who had recovered from COVID-19. The V gene is TRBV6-4, the J gene TRBJ2-6, with no clear D. The CDR3 region has the DNA TGTGCCAGCAGTGACTTGGGTAGGAGCTCTGGGGCCAACGTCCTGACTTTC. The encoded protein is CASSDLGRSSGANVLTF.